This T cell receptor beta chain was obtained from a study of blood T cell repertoires in COVID-19. CDR1 and CDR2 (germline): LNHDA, SQIVND (reference sequence). Trimming left V 8 bases short and J 8 bases short, with 19 bases between. The CDR3 totals 14 residues. Those enrolled, adults aged 18 to 89 years, came from roughly 22 US areas. Measured with immunoSEQ multiplex PCR; TCRdb has only the in-frame clones, and not every one. The sample lists about 250,000 clones; less than 90% were seen once. The sample was PBMCs or T cells enriched from blood (not recorded which). The rearrangement joins TRBV19 to TRBJ1-5; D is possibly TRBD1 (5 bases). The receptor was derived from a woman in her forties or fifties who had recovered from COVID-19. The CDR3 reads CASARWEGFEPQHF. CDR3 sequence (DNA): TGTGCCAGTGCTCGCTGGGAGGGGTTTGAGCCCCAGCATTTT.